This TCR beta chain stems from a study of shared clonotypes between healthy human individuals. On the study more broadly: Plates per donor: three CD4 naive, three CD4 memory, two CD8 naive, one CD8 memory.

Positively selected for CCR7, the CD45RO-negative cells used as naive CD8 cells excluded terminally differentiated effector memory CD45RA+ cells. This CDR3 spans 16 amino acids. Replicate PCRs for sorted subsets used 200 to 250 ng DNA; this equaled some 30,000 T cell genomes. Profiled with immunoSEQ multiplex PCR; TCRdb holds only in-frame clones, not every one. The sample consists of hundreds of thousands of clones, about 91% of them appearing once. In this sample, this clone turned up once. Material for sequencing was naive CD8+ T cells sorted from blood. This chain connects TRBV21-1 to TRBJ2-5; the table assigns TRBD2, which was not confirmed against the DNA. TRBV21-1 is flagged as a pseudogene. The sequence was collected from a young man in good health. The CDR3 reads CASSKVAVRLRETQYF. As DNA, the CDR3 is TGTGCCAGCAGCAAAGTGGCGGTTAGGTTGCGGGAGACCCAGTACTTC.